This entry is about one T cell receptor (beta chain). The target of this receptor is not known. The input lacks base qualities; no much larger clone sits a single base away. From each donor, a single peripheral blood sample of approximately 110 mL on average was drawn into heparinised tubes. Using a panel that included CD45RO, CCR7, CD25, CD127, CD95 and CD27, naive, central memory, regulatory and stem cell-like memory CD4+ T cells were sorted on a BD FACSAria II. All sorted populations exceeded 95% purity. PBMCs were separated immediately by Lymphoprep density gradient centrifugation and were stained directly, without being cultured. To minimize batch effects, samples were stained and sorted in pairs, one healthy donor with one patient per experiment. All of the isolated RNA was reverse transcribed with the High Capacity cDNA Reverse Transcription Kit, so expressed TCRB transcripts were sequenced. Deep immunoSEQ sequencing was applied to naive, central memory and regulatory T cell samples, giving an average of roughly 3.5 million total reads per sample. Sorted cells were lysed in RLT buffer and RNA was extracted with DNase-treated RNeasy Micro or Mini kits, depending on cell number. To prevent cross-contamination, every cell subset was processed on its own, while patient and healthy donor samples were processed together. The immunoSEQ multiplex PCR was used to amplify TCRB sequences from cDNA, generating 87-bp fragments that spanned the CDR3 region. Sequencing of the amplicons was done on the Illumina HiSeq platform. In the paper's pipeline: PCR bias was corrected computationally using synthetic template baselines, and reads within Hamming distance 2 were collapsed, with unmergeable singletons discarded. Reads were aligned to IMGT to assign V, D and J genes, CDR3 length, and insertions or deletions at six rearrangement sites. Within each subset, clonotype counts were normalized to the number of sorted cells before true diversity and Gini coefficients were calculated with the tcR R package. The overlap coefficient, calculated on TCRB nucleotide sequences, was used to measure repertoire sharing. Out-of-frame TCRB sequences from naive cells were analyzed as a proxy for the pre-selection repertoire. Imported from immuneACCESS, the table was reduced by TCRdb to in-frame sequences with V and J called. These copies leave out some clones; in studies compared against another copy, an unresolved V gene accounts for under half, and the cause of the remainder is not known. V and J calls and clone size are as listed in that table; D and trimming were resolved from the DNA. Counted in this sample were 250,000 to 350,000 clones; over 11% of them appeared once. The ten largest account for under 0.02% of the sample.

This specimen belongs to a study of beta chain features in type 1 diabetes (dated by TCRdb to the late 2010s). With regard to the full study: Mean age, gender distribution, total cell number and subset yield were not different between patients and healthy donors. A total of 107,917,701 sorted cells were examined across all samples, and RNA yield correlated strongly with the number of cells per subset. The study compared TCRB repertoires of sorted circulating CD4+ T cell subsets between recently diagnosed type 1 diabetes patients and matched healthy donors. Regulatory and stem cell-like memory subsets were obtained from only 8 patients and roughly 8 healthy donors, while naive and central memory subsets were obtained from all 28 donors. The full study reports these points: Shorter templates might be favored by PCR, yet because patient and control samples were amplified and corrected together, any such skew would affect both groups equally. A moderate but significant shortening of TCRB CDR3 length was observed in type 1 diabetes patients in all four CD4+ subsets. Fewer insertions and more nucleotide deletions at VDJ recombination sites were observed in patients with type 1 diabetes, implying thymic rearrangement abnormalities. Naive, central memory and regulatory TCRB repertoires appeared to be more similar among patients than among healthy donors. Because small numbers of individuals were included in the HLA sub-analyses, any influence of HLA type on TCRB rearrangement was left unresolved. Sequencing cDNA rather than genomic DNA could over-represent highly expressing activated cells, although activation and CD3 levels did not differ between groups.

Deletion took 4 bases off V and 6 bases off J, with a span of 12 bases between the germline ends. CDR3 length: 13 amino acids, cysteine to phenylalanine. Left in the record is the CDR3 DNA by itself, 39 bases read in frame from the first base. Taken from the germline V gene, the CDR1 and CDR2 loops are SNHLY and FYNNEI. Source material: naive CD4+ T cells from blood. This specimen's cell subset or site label, interpreted: true naive CD4+ T cells. This clonotype was obtained from a man aged 25 to 45 with type 1 diabetes. Recombination joined TRBV2 with TRBJ1-2; a tentative D call is TRBD1 (6 bases match). The CDR3: CASSADRENGYTF. The nucleotides read TGTGCCAGCAGTGCGGACAGAGAGAATGGCTACACCTTC.